This T cell receptor beta chain is from a study of cytomegalovirus exposure and HLA in healthy donors. V shed 8 bases, J shed 1 base, and the junction held 6 bases outside the gene matches. The CDR3 runs 14 residues. Germline V lookup: CDR1 SNHLY, CDR2 FYNNEI. This clone was found once. PCR amplification relied on 60 Vbeta primers (plus 13 Jbeta primers). Profiling relied on immunoSEQ multiplex PCR, and the TCRdb table lists in-frame clones only, not all of them. Seen here are approximately 79,000 clones, under 80% observed once, and the top ten hold around 1.5%. The V gene is TRBV2, the J gene TRBJ1-1; 8 bases are a match to TRBD1. Sequencing was done on a sample of PBMCs. This TCR was sampled from a man in his forties or fifties in good health and CMV-seronegative. The CDR3 sequence is CASVRTGRNTEAFF. The CDR3 DNA is TGTGCCAGCGTACGGACAGGGCGGAACACTGAAGCTTTCTTT. Together with reference TRBV2 and TRBJ1-1, the CDR3 gives the full variable domain: EPEVTQTPSHQVTQMGQEVILRCVPISNHLYFYWYRQILGQKVEFLVSFYNNEISEKSEIFDDQFSVERPDGSNFTLKIRSTKLEDSAMYFCASVRTGRNTEAFFGQGTRLTVV.